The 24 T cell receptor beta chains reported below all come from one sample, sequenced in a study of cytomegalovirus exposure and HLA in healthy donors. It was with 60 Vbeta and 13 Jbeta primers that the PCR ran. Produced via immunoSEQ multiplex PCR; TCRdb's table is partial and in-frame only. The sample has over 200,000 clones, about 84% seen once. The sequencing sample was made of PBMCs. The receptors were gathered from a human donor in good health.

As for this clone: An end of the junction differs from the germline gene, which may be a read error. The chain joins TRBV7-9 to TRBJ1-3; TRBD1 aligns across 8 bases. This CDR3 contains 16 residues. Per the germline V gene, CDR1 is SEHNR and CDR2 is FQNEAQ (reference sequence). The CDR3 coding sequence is TGTTCCAGCAGCAGGGGGACAGGAATCTCTGGAAACACCATATATTTT. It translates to CSSSRGTGISGNTIYF.

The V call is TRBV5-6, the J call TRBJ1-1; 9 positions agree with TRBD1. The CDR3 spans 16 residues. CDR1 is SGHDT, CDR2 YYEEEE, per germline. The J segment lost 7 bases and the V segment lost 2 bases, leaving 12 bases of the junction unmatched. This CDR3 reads CASSLKPGQGTHEAFF. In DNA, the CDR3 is TGTGCCAGCAGCTTAAAACCGGGACAGGGAACCCATGAAGCTTTCTTT.

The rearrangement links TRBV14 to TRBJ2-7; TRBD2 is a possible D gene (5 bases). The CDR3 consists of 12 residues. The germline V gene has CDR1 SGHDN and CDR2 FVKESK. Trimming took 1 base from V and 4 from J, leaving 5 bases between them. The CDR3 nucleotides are TGTGCCAGCAGCCAAGCGGGGTACGAGCAGTACTTC. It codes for CASSQAGYEQYF.

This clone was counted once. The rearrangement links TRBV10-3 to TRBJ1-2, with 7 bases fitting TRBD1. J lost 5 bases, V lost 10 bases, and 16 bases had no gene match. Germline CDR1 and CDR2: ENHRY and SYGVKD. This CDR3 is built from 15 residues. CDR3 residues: CATRPGTEPLYGYTF. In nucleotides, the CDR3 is TGTGCCACCCGCCCCGGGACAGAGCCACTATATGGCTACACCTTC.

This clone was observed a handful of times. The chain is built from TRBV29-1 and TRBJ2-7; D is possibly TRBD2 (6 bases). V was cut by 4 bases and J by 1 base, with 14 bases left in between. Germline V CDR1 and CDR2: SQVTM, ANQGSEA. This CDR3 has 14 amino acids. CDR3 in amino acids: CSVVEGLKSYEQYF. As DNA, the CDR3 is TGCAGCGTTGTGGAGGGGCTAAAGTCCTACGAGCAGTACTTC.

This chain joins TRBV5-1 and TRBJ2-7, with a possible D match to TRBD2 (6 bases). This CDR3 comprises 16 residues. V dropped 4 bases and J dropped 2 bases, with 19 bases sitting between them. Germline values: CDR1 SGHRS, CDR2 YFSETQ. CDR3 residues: CASSMDPPGVTYEQYF. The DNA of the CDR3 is TGCGCCAGCAGCATGGACCCACCGGGAGTCACCTACGAGCAGTACTTC.

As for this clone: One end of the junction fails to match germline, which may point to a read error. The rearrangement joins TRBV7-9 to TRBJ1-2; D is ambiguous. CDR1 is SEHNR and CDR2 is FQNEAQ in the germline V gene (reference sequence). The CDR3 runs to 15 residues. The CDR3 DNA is TGTTCCAGCAGCTTAGGAGACAACGCTAACTATGGCTACACCTTC. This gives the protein CSSSLGDNANYGYTF.

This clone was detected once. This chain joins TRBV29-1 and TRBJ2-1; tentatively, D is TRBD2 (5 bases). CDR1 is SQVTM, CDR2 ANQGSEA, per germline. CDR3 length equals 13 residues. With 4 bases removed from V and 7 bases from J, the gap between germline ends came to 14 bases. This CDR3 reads CSVVLGVSNEQFF. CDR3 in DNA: TGCAGCGTTGTTCTCGGGGTTTCGAATGAGCAGTTCTTC.

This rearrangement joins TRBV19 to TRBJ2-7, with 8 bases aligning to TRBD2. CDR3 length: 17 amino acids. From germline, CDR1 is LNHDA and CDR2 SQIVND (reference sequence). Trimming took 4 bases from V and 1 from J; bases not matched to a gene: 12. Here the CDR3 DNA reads TGTGCCAGTAGTACAGGGGTGTCTAGCGGGCCTTCCTACGAGCAGTACTTC. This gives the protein CASSTGVSSGPSYEQYF.

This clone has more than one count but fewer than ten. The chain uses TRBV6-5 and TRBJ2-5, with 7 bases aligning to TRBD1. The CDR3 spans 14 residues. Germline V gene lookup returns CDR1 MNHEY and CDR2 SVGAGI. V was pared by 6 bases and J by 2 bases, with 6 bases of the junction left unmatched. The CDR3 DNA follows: TGTGCCAGCAGGCTATACAGGGGACAAGAGACCCAGTACTTC. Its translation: CASRLYRGQETQYF.

The CDR3, as DNA: TGTGCCAGCAGCTTATTATCGAGCGAAAGCTCCTACAATGAGCAGTTCTTC. Translation gives CASSLLSSESSYNEQFF. V and J are TRBV7-9 and TRBJ2-1; D ambiguous. The CDR3 contains 17 residues. Germline values: CDR1 SEHNR, CDR2 FQNEAQ (reference sequence). V was clipped by 2 bases and J by 0 bases, with 14 bases between them.

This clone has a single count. The DNA for the CDR3 is TGTGCCAGCAGTTTATCCGACGGGGAGGCCTACGAGCAGTACTTC. Translation: CASSLSDGEAYEQYF. The V gene is TRBV27, the J gene TRBJ2-7; D might be TRBD2 (6 bases). The CDR3 spans 15 residues. V lost 0 bases to trimming and J lost 2 bases, with 11 bases between them. CDR1 MNHEY and CDR2 SMNVEV come from the germline V gene (reference sequence).

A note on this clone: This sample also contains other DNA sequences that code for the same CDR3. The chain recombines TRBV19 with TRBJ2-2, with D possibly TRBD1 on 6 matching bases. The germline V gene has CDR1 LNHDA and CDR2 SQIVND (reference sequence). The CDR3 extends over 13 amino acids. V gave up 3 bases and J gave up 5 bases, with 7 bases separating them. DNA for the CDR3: TGTGCCAGTAGTATCAGGGGTACCGGGGAGCTGTTTTTT. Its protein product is CASSIRGTGELFF.

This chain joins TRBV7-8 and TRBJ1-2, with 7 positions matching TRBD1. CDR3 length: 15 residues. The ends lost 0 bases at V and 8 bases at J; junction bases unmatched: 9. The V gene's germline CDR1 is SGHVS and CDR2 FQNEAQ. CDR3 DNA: TGTGCCAGCAGCTTAGCGGGGTTATCAGGGGGAGGCTACACCTTC. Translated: CASSLAGLSGGGYTF.

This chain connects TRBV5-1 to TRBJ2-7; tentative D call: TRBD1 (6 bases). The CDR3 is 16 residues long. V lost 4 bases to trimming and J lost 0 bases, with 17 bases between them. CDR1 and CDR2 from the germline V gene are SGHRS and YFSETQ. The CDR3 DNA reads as TGCGCCAGCAGCCCCCGTGGGGGCCTAAGCTCCTACGAGCAGTACTTC. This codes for CASSPRGGLSSYEQYF.

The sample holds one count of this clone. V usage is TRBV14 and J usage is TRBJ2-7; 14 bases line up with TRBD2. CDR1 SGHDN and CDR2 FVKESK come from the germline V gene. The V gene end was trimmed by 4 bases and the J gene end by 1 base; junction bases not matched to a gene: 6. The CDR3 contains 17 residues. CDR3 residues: CASSPGTSGSLSYEQYF. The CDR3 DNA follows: TGTGCCAGCAGCCCCGGGACTAGCGGGAGTTTATCCTACGAGCAGTACTTC.

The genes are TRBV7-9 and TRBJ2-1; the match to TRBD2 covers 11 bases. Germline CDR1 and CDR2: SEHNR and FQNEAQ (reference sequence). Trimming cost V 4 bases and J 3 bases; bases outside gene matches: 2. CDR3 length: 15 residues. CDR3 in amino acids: CASSSGTSGYNEQFF. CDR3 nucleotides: TGTGCCAGCAGCTCCGGGACTAGCGGCTACAATGAGCAGTTCTTC.

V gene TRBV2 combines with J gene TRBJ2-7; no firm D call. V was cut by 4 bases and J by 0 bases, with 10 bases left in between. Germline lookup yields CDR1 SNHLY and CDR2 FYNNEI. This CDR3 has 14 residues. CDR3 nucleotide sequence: TGTGCCAGCAGTGCCACAAGGAGCTCCTACGAGCAGTACTTC. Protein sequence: CASSATRSSYEQYF.

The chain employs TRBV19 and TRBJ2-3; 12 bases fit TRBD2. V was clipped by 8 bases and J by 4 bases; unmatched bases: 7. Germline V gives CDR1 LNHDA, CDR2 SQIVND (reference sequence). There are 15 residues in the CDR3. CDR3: CASGGLAGRPDTQYF. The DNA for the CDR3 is TGTGCCAGTGGAGGACTAGCGGGACGACCAGATACGCAGTATTTT.

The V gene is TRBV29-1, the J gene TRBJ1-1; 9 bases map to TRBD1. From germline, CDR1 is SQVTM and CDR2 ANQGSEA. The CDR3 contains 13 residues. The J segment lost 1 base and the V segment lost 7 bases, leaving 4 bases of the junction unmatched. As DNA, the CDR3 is TGCAGCGGCGGACAGGGGCGGAACACTGAAGCTTTCTTT. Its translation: CSGGQGRNTEAFF.

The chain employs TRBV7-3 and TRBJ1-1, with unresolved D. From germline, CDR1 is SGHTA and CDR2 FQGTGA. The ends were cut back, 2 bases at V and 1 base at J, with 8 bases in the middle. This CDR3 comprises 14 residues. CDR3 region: CASSLGGENTEAFF. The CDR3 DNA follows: TGTGCCAGCAGCTTAGGCGGGGAGAACACTGAAGCTTTCTTT. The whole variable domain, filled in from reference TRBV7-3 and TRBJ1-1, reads GAGVSQTPSNKVTEKGKYVELRCDPISGHTALYWYRQSLGQGPEFLIYFQGTGAADDSGLPNDRFFAVRPEGSVSTLKIQRTERGDSAVYLCASSLGGENTEAFFGQGTRLTVV.

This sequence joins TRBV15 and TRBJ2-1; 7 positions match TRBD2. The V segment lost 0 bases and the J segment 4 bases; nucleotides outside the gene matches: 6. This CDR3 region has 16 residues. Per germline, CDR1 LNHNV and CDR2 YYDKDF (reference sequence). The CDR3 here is CATSRDSGLGYNEQFF. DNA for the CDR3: TGTGCCACCAGCAGAGATAGTGGACTAGGGTACAATGAGCAGTTCTTC.

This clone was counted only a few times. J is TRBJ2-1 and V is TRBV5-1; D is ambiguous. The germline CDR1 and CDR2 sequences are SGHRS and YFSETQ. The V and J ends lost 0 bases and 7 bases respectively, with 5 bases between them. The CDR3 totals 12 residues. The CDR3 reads CASSLVANEQFF. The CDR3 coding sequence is TGCGCCAGCAGCTTGGTAGCAAATGAGCAGTTCTTC. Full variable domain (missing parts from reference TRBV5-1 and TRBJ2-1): KAGVTQTPRYLIKTRGQQVTLSCSPISGHRSVSWYQQTPGQGLQFLFEYFSETQRNKGNFPGRFSGRQFSNSRSEMNVSTLELGDSALYLCASSLVANEQFFGPGTRLTVL.

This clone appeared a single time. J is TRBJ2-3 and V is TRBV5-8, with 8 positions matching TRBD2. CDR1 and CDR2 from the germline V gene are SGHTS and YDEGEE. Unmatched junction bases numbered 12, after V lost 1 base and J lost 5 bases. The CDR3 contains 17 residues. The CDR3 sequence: CASSLLWQRESGDTQYF. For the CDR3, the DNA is TGTGCCAGCAGCTTGCTCTGGCAGCGGGAGTCCGGAGATACGCAGTATTTT.